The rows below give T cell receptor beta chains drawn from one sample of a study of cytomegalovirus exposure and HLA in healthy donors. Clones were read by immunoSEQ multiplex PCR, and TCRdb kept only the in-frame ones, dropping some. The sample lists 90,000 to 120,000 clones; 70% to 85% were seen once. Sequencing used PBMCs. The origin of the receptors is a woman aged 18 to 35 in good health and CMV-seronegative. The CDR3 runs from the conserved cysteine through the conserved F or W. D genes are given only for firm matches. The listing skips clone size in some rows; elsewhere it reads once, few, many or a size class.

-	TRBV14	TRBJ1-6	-	CASSQSRQPLSPLHF	TGTGCCAGCAGCCAGTCTAGACAGCCGCTATCACCCCTCCACTTT
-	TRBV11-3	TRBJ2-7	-	CASSLDSTYEQYF	TGTGCCAGCAGCTTAGACAGTACATACGAGCAGTACTTC
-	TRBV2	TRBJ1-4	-	CASSEYRNEKLFF	TGTGCCAGCAGTGAGTACAGAAATGAAAAACTGTTTTTT
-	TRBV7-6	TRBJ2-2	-	CASSLYADHTGELFF	TGTGCCAGCAGCTTATATGCAGATCACACCGGGGAGCTGTTTTTT
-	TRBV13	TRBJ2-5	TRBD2	CASSSWTSGEGETQYF	TGTGCCAGCAGCTCCTGGACTAGCGGGGAGGGGGAGACCCAGTACTTC
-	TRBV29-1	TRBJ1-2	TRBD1	CSVSIPGQGAGGYTF	TGCAGCGTGTCGATCCCGGGACAGGGGGCCGGTGGCTACACCTTC
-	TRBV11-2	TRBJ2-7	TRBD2	CASSQRGNSYEQYF	TGTGCCAGCAGCCAGCGGGGGAACTCCTACGAGCAGTACTTC
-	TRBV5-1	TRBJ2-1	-	CASSPIRGSYNEQFF	TGCGCCAGCAGCCCCATCAGGGGCTCCTACAATGAGCAGTTCTTC
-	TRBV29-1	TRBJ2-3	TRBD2	CSVIAGRTDTQYF	TGCAGCGTCATAGCGGGCCGCACAGATACGCAGTATTTT
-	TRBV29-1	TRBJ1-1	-	CSVEDRKDLVTFF	TGCAGCGTTGAAGACAGGAAGGATCTCGTGACTTTCTTT
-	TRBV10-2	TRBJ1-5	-	CASSGQSNQPQHF	TGCGCCAGCAGTGGACAGAGCAATCAGCCCCAGCATTTT
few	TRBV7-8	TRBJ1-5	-	CASSLEANQPQHF	TGTGCCAGCAGCTTAGAAGCCAATCAGCCCCAGCATTTT
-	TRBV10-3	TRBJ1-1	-	CAISEQNLNTEAFF	TGTGCCATCAGTGAACAGAATCTCAACACTGAAGCTTTCTTT
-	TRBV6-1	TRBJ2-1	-	CASSPWTDRNEQFF	TGTGCCAGCAGTCCCTGGACAGATAGAAATGAGCAGTTCTTC
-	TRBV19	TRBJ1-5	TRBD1	CASTSIDRDGNQPQHF	TGTGCCAGTACCTCCATTGACAGGGACGGCAATCAGCCCCAGCATTTT
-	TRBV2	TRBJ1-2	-	CASSEGAEANYGYTF	TGTGCCAGCAGTGAAGGGGCAGAAGCTAACTATGGCTACACCTTC
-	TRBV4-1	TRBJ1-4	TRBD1	CASSVQGAEKLFF	TGCGCCAGCAGCGTACAGGGGGCAGAAAAACTGTTTTTT
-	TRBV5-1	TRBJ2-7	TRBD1	CASSLEGQGYEQYF	TGCGCCAGCAGCTTGGAGGGACAGGGCTACGAGCAGTACTTC
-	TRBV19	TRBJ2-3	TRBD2	CASDNSGGLIDTQYF	TGTGCCAGTGACAATAGCGGGGGCCTAATAGATACGCAGTATTTT
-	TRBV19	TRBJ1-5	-	CASSIVTGLQPQHF	TGTGCCAGTAGTATAGTAACCGGGTTGCAGCCCCAGCATTTT
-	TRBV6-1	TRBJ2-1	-	CASSTDSYNEQFF	TGTGCCAGCAGCACTGACAGCTACAATGAGCAGTTCTTC
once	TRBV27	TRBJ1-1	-	CASSLGGGNTEAFF	TGTGCCAGCAGTTTGGGGGGAGGGAACACTGAAGCTTTCTTT
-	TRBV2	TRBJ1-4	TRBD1	CASSVGQGPTEGTNEKLFF	TGTGCCAGCAGCGTAGGACAGGGTCCCACAGAGGGTACTAATGAAAAACTGTTTTTT
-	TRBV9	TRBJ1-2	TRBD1	CASSVDGTGAGYTF	TGTGCCAGCAGCGTAGACGGGACAGGGGCTGGCTACACCTTC
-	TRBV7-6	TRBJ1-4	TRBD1	CASSPRDRGYEKLFF	TGTGCCAGCAGCCCCCGGGACAGGGGTTATGAAAAACTGTTTTTT
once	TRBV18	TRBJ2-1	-	CASSPQAGVGNEQFF	TGTGCCAGCTCACCACAGGCAGGGGTGGGTAATGAGCAGTTCTTC